The 14 T cell receptor beta chains given below trace back to one sample, sequenced in a study of vaccination and CD4 T cells after COVID-19. Documented treatment: roughly 10-day PBMC culture with coronavirus spike peptide pools or control peptides (ViraFEST assay). Sequencing of DNA taken from cultured CD4+ T cells relied on the Oncomine TCR Beta short-read assay. TCRdb recomputed calls from the PCR reads with MiXCR, one row per CDR3 protein. The sample records about 20,000 distinct CDR3 sequences, 20% to 25% being singletons. No cognate antigen is known for these TCRs. The sequenced sample consisted of cultured CD4+ T cells from blood. These receptors were obtained from a human donor with COVID-19.

This clonotype is deemed medium-sized. The chain couples TRBV15 to TRBJ1-4; D might be TRBD1 (5 bases). The germline V gene has CDR1 LNHNV and CDR2 YYDKDF (reference sequence). There are 17 residues in the CDR3. V was trimmed by 0 bases and J by 0 bases, leaving 11 bases between them. In DNA form, the CDR3 reads TGTGCCACCAGCAGAGATCAGGGTGGGGCAACTAATGAAAAACTGTTTTTT. This gives the protein CATSRDQGGATNEKLFF. Based on the CDR3 plus reference TRBV15 and TRBJ1-4, the full variable domain is DAMVIQNPRYQVTQFGKPVTLSCSQTLNHNVMYWYQQKSSQAPKLLFHYYDKDFNNEADTPDNFQSRRPNTSFCFLDIRSPGLGDTAMYLCATSRDQGGATNEKLFFGSGTQLSVL.

This clonotype was seen only a few times. The chain carries TRBV6-5 and TRBJ2-7; D is perhaps TRBD2 (5 bases). With 4 bases removed from V and 2 bases from J, the gap between germline ends came to 9 bases. CDR1 MNHEY and CDR2 SVGAGI come from the germline V gene. The CDR3 length is 13 residues. Written as DNA, the CDR3 is TGTGCCAGCAGTTCTCCCGGGGCCTACGAGCAGTACTTC. Protein product: CASSSPGAYEQYF.

This clonotype has more than one count but fewer than ten. V gene TRBV6-1 combines with J gene TRBJ2-7; D might be TRBD1 (5 bases). CDR1 and CDR2 from the germline V gene are MNHNS and SASEGT. The CDR3 totals 15 residues. Trimming cost V 8 bases and J 5 bases, with 22 bases left between them. The CDR3 DNA reads TGTGCCAGCCCTATATATACCGGACACCCCCACGAGCAGTACTTC. Translating it yields CASPIYTGHPHEQYF.

The gene calls are TRBV11-2 and TRBJ1-1; D is uncertain. The germline V gene has CDR1 SGHAT and CDR2 FQNNGV. This CDR3 region has 13 residues. The V end was cut by 2 bases, the J end by 2 bases, with 6 bases between. DNA of the CDR3: TGTGCCAGCAGCTTAACAGCTAACACTGAAGCTTTCTTT. The encoded protein is CASSLTANTEAFF.

This clonotype was counted a few times. The chain is built from TRBV7-6 and TRBJ1-6; D is perhaps TRBD1 (5 bases). CDR1 is SGHVS and CDR2 is FNYEAQ in the germline V gene. The V end was cut by 4 bases, the J end by 6 bases, with 16 bases between. The CDR3 loop spans 16 amino acids. The chain's CDR3 is CASSYSGWGGNSPLHF. In DNA, the CDR3 is TGTGCCAGCAGCTACTCAGGTTGGGGCGGTAATTCACCCCTCCACTTT.

This clonotype was counted only a few times. The chain links TRBV7-3 to TRBJ2-3, with 14 bases matching TRBD2. The germline V gene encodes CDR1 SGHTA and CDR2 FQGTGA. This CDR3 comprises 16 residues. The ends lost 5 bases at V and 3 bases at J; junction bases unmatched: 4. CDR3 region: CASSIGLAGGTDTQYF. The CDR3 DNA sequence: TGTGCCAGCAGCATCGGACTAGCGGGGGGAACAGATACGCAGTATTTT.

Within the sample, this clonotype is medium-sized (0.01 to 0.1%). The CDR3 reads CSASATGGASKNIQYF. CDR3 coding DNA: TGCAGTGCTAGTGCGACTGGGGGGGCTTCCAAAAACATTCAGTACTTC. This rearrangement joins TRBV20-1 to TRBJ2-4; D is possibly TRBD2 (7 bases). The CDR3 sequence is 16 residues long. The V and J ends lost 3 bases and 2 bases respectively, with 17 bases between them. Looked up from germline, CDR1 is DFQATT and CDR2 is SNEGSKA (reference sequence).

The table lists this clonotype with a few counts. In nucleotides, the CDR3 is TGTGCCAGCAGCTCTGGACTGCCCAACACTGAAGCTTTCTTT. Translation gives CASSSGLPNTEAFF. The chain has TRBV5-6 and TRBJ1-1; no clear D gene. Per the germline V gene, CDR1 is SGHDT and CDR2 is YYEEEE. CDR3 length equals 14 residues. Trimming pared 3 bases from V and 2 bases from J, leaving 11 bases between.

The CDR3, as DNA: TGTGCCAGCAGTTCTACAGATCGGGGGAAAAAACTGTTTTTT. Translation: CASSSTDRGKKLFF. The V gene is TRBV7-9, the J gene TRBJ1-4; the D gene is possibly TRBD1 (5 bases). From germline, CDR1 is SEHNR and CDR2 FQNEAQ (reference sequence). CDR3 size: 14 residues. Trimming took 6 bases from V and 9 from J, leaving 17 bases between them.

V gene TRBV9 combines with J gene TRBJ1-2, with D perhaps matching TRBD1 (5 bases). V lost 4 bases, J lost 6 bases, and 16 bases lay in between. CDR3 length equals 14 residues. Looked up from germline, CDR1 is SGDLS and CDR2 is YYNGEE. CDR3 nucleotide sequence: TGTGCCAGCAGCAACCGCAGGGAGGGCGATGGCTACACCTTC. Protein sequence: CASSNRREGDGYTF.

This clonotype was counted a few times. This chain uses TRBV7-2 with TRBJ1-4, with unresolved D. Germline CDR1 SGHTA, CDR2 FQGNSA. This CDR3 spans 18 amino acids. Trimming took off 1 base at V and 7 bases at J, with 22 bases between the two ends. The CDR3 loop reads CASSLVVGSLPVLEKLFF. CDR3 sequence (DNA): TGTGCCAGCAGCTTAGTCGTTGGCTCCCTGCCTGTCCTTGAAAAACTGTTTTTT.

The chain links TRBV19 to TRBJ1-1; unclear D gene. Trimming took off 3 bases at V and 6 bases at J, with 11 bases between the two ends. The CDR3 consists of 13 residues. The V gene's germline CDR1 is LNHDA and CDR2 SQIVND (reference sequence). The CDR3 loop reads CASSIVGGPEAFF. The CDR3 nucleotides are TGTGCCAGTAGTATTGTGGGAGGGCCTGAAGCTTTCTTT.

To note about this clonotype: A read error may be the cause here, since a much bigger clone is one base away. This chain joins TRBV7-9 and TRBJ2-2; D is possibly TRBD2 (5 bases). The CDR3 runs to 15 residues. From germline, CDR1 is SEHNR and CDR2 FQNEAQ (reference sequence). The CDR3 here is CAGSGLRVEAGELFF. CDR3 sequence (DNA): TGTGCCGGCAGCGGACTCCGGGTCGAGGCCGGGGAGCTGTTTTTT.

The V and J genes are TRBV5-1 and TRBJ2-3, with D possibly TRBD1 on 6 matching bases. Trimming removed 4 bases at V and 1 base at J, with 13 bases between. This CDR3 contains 15 residues. CDR1 and CDR2 (germline): SGHRS, YFSETQ. The CDR3 sequence is CASSPIRQGTDTQYF. Written as DNA, the CDR3 is TGCGCCAGCAGCCCGATCCGACAGGGCACAGATACGCAGTATTTT.